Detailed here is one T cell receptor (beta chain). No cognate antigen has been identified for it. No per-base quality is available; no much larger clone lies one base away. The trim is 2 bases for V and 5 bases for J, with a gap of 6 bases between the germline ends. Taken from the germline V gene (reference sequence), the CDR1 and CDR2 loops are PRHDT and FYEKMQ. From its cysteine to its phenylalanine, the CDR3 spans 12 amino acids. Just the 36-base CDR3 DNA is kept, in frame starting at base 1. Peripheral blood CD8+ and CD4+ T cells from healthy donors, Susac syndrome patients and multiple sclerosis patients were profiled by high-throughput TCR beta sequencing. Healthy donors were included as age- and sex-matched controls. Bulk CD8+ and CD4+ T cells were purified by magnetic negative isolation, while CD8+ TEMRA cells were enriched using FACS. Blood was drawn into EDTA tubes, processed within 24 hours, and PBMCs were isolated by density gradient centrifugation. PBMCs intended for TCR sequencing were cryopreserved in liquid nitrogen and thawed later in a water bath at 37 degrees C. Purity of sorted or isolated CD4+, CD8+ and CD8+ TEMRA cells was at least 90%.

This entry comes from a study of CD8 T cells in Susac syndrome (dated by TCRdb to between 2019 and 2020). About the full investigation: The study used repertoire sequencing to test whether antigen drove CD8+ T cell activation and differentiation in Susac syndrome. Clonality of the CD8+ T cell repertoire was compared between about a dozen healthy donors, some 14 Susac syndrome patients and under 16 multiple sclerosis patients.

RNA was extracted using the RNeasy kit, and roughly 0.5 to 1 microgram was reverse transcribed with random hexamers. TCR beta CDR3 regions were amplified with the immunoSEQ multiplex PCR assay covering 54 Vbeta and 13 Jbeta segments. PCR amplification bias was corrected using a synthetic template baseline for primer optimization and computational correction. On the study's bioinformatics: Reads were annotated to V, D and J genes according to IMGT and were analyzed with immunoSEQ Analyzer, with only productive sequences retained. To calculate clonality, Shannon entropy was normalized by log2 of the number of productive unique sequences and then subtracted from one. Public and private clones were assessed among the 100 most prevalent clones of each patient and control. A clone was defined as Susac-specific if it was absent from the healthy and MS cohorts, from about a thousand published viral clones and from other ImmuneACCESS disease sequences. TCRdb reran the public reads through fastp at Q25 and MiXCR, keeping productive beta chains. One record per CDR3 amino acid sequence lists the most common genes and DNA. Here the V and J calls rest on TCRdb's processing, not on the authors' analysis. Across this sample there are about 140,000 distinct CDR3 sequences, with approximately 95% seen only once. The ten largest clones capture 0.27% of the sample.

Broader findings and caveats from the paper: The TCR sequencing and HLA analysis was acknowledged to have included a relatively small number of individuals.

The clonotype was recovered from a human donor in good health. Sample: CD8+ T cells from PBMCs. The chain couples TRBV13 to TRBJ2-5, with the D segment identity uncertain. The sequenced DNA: TGTGCCAGCAGCTTACTCTTGGAGACCCAGTACTTC. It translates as CASSLLLETQYF. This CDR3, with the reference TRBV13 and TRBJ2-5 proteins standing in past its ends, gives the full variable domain AAGVIQSPRHLIKEKRETATLKCYPIPRHDTVYWYQQGPGQDPQFLISFYEKMQSDKGSIPDRFSAQQFSDYHSELNMSSLELGDSALYFCASSLLLETQYFGPGTRLLVL.